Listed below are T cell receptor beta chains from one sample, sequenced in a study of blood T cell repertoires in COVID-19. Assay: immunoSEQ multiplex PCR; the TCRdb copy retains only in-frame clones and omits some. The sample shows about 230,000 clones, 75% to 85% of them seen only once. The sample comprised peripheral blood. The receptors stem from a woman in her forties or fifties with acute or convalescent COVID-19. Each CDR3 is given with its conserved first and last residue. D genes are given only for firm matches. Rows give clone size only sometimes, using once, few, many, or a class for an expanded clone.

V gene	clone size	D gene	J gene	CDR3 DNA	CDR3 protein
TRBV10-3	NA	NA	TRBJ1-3	TGTGCCATCAGTGGGGGCGACTCTGGAAACACCATATATTTT	CAISGGDSGNTIYF
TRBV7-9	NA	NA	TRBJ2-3	TGTGCCAGCAGCTTATTTTCAGGGCGCACAGATACGCAGTATTTT	CASSLFSGRTDTQYF
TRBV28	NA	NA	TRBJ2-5	TGTGCCAGCACCTTGGGGCACCTAGGGGAGACCCAGTACTTC	CASTLGHLGETQYF
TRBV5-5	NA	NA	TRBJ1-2	TGTGCCAGCAGCTTCCCAAATCGGGGGGAATACTATGGCTACACCTTC	CASSFPNRGEYYGYTF
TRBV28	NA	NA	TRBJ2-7	TGTGCCAGCTCCGGGACAACGGCTTCCGAGCAGTACTTC	CASSGTTASEQYF
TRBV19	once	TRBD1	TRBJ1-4	TGTGCCAGTAGTAAGTCGGGACAGCTAAATGAAAAACTGTTTTTT	CASSKSGQLNEKLFF
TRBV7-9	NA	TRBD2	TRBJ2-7	TGTGCCAGCAGCCCGGGGACTAGCGGGATCGAGCAGTACTTC	CASSPGTSGIEQYF
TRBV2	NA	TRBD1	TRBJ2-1	TGTGCCAGCAGTGCGGGACAGGGCCCCTACAATGAGCAGTTCTTC	CASSAGQGPYNEQFF
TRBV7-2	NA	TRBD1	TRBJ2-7	TGTGCCAGCAGTTCTAGGGGGAGACAGGGCTACGGCGAGCAGTACTTC	CASSSRGRQGYGEQYF
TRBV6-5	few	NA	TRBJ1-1	TGTGCCAGCAGTTACAGAGGGAACACTGAAGCTTTCTTT	CASSYRGNTEAFF
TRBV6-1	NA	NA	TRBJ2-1	TGTGCCAGCAGTGAAATGGGGGCGAGCTCCTACAATGAGCAGTTCTTC	CASSEMGASSYNEQFF
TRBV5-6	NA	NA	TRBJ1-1	TGTGCCAGCAGCCTCGAGGGCTTTTACACTGAAGCTTTCTTT	CASSLEGFYTEAFF
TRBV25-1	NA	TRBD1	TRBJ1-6	TGTGCCAGCAGGGAGGGACAGGGGAATTCACCCCTCCACTTT	CASREGQGNSPLHF
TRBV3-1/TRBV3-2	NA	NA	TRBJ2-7	TGTGCCAGCAGCCAAGTGTCGGGTTCCCGAGAGCAGTACTTC	CASSQVSGSREQYF
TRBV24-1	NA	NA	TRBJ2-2	TGTGCCACCAGTGATTCCAGGCATGGGAACACCGGGGAGCTGTTTTTT	CATSDSRHGNTGELFF
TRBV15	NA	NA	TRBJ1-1	TGTGCCACCAGCAGAGATCTTCCAGGGTCCCCGGGGAACACTGAAGCTTTCTTT	CATSRDLPGSPGNTEAFF
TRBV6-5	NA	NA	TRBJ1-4	TGTGCCAGCAGTACAGGGTCGGCTAATGAAAAACTGTTTTTT	CASSTGSANEKLFF
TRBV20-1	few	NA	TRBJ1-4	TGCAGTGCTAGTGGGGCAGACAGATCCGAAAAACTGTTTTTT	CSASGADRSEKLFF
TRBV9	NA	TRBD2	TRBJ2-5	TGTGCCAGCAGCGTTCTAGCGGGGGAAGAGACCCAGTACTTC	CASSVLAGEETQYF
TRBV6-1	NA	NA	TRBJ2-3	TGTGCCAGCAGTGAAGTAGAAAGCGGCACAGATACGCAGTATTTT	CASSEVESGTDTQYF
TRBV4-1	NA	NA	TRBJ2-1	TGCGCCAGCAGCCCCGGGACTTCATACAATGAGCAGTTCTTC	CASSPGTSYNEQFF
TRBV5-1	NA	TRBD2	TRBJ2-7	TGCGCCAGCAGCTTGGTGGCGGGAGCCCAATACGAGCAGTACTTC	CASSLVAGAQYEQYF
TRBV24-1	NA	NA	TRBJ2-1	TGTGCCACCAGTGATTTTATAGCCAATGAGCAGTTCTTC	CATSDFIANEQFF
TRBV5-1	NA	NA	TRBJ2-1	TGCGCCAGCAGCACATTGGACAGCTACAATGAGCAGTTCTTC	CASSTLDSYNEQFF
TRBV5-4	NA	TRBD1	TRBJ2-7	TGTGCCAGCAGCTTAAGACAGGGGGTTTCCTACGAGCAGTACTTC	CASSLRQGVSYEQYF
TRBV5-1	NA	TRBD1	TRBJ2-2	TGCGCCAGCAGCGCCGACAGGGCGAACACCGGGGAGCTGTTTTTT	CASSADRANTGELFF
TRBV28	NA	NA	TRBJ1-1	TGTGCCAGCAGTTTACTGCGACAGCCGAACACTGAAGCTTTCTTT	CASSLLRQPNTEAFF
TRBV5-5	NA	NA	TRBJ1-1	TGTGCCAGCAGCTTGGCCATCAGCGATCTTGAAGCTTTCTTT	CASSLAISDLEAFF
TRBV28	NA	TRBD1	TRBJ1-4	TGTGCCAGCAACAGGGGAGATGAAAAACTGTTTTTT	CASNRGDEKLFF
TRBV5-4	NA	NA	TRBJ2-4	TGTGCCAGCAGCTTGGAGGCAGGGGCCACAGCCAAAAACATTCAGTACTTC	CASSLEAGATAKNIQYF
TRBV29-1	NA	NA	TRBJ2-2	TGCAGCGTTGGTATTAGGAACACCGGGGAGCTGTTTTTT	CSVGIRNTGELFF
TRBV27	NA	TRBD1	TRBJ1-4	TGTGCCAGCAGGACAGACAGGGTAGGGGAAAAACTGTTTTTT	CASRTDRVGEKLFF
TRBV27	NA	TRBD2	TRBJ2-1	TGTGCCAGCAGTTTTCGGGAGGGAGTGAATGAGCAGTTCTTC	CASSFREGVNEQFF
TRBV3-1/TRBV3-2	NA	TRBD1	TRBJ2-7	TGTGCCAGCAGCCAACGGGACAGGGGCTACGAGCAGTACTTC	CASSQRDRGYEQYF
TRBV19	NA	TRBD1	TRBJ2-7	TGTGCCAGTAGTGAGGGGGCCTACCCTACCTACGAGCAGTACTTC	CASSEGAYPTYEQYF
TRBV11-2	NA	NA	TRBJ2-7	TGTGCCAGCAGCGCCACCGGGACAACGTTCGAGCAGTACTTC	CASSATGTTFEQYF
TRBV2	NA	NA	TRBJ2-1	TGTGCCAGCATGAGCCGCCTCTACAATGAGCAGTTCTTC	CASMSRLYNEQFF
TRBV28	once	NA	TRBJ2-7	TGTGCCAGCGGGACACCCACCTACGAGCAGTACTTC	CASGTPTYEQYF
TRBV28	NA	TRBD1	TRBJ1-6	TGTGCCAGCAGCCCCCGACAGGGGTGGTCACCCCTCCACTTT	CASSPRQGWSPLHF
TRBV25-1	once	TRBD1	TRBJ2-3	TGTGCCAGCAGTGGAAACCGGGACAGGGTCACAGATACGCAGTATTTT	CASSGNRDRVTDTQYF
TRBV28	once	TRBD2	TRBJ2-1	TGTGCCAGCAGTTTACTCAGCGGGAGCTCCTACAATGAGCAGTTCTTC	CASSLLSGSSYNEQFF
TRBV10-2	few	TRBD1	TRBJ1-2	TGCGCCAGCAGTGTCCAGCCGGGACAGGGGATTACTAACTATGGCTACACCTTC	CASSVQPGQGITNYGYTF
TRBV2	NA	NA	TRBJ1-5	TGTGCCAGCAGACCCGACAGTGGAGGCAATCAGCCCCAGCATTTT	CASRPDSGGNQPQHF
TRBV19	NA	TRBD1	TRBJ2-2	TGTGCCACCACTCGGACAGGGGGCTCGAACACCGGGGAGCTGTTTTTT	CATTRTGGSNTGELFF